The clone carrying this T cell receptor beta chain has a count of ten or more. What it recognizes is unknown. V was shortened by 2 bases and J by 7 bases, with 16 bases between the two germline ends. CDR1 is KGHDR and CDR2 is SFDVKD in the germline V gene. The CDR3 totals 15 residues. These data belong to a study of Graves' ophthalmopathy and Graves' hyperthyroidism. For donors with ophthalmopathy, the disease showed moderate-to-severe activity, reached CAS ≥3 and NOSPECS ≥4, and had lasted under 3 months. Establishment of the diagnosis relied upon clinical symptoms, serum thyroxine, TRAb, thyroid ultrasound and orbital computed tomography. General observations from the study: The model achieved approximately 71% sensitivity and roughly 72% specificity for ophthalmopathy progression. Ophthalmopathy cases were distinguished from stable hyperthyroidism by a 13-signature model, reaching around 90% sensitivity and around 80% specificity.

The authors amplified TCR beta CDR3 regions, and they did so from RNA transcripts for repertoire sequencing. Amplification began with first-round RT-PCR using HTBI primers, then second-round multiplex PCR was performed. One entry per CDR3 protein, called by TCRdb with MiXCR from the multiplex PCR reads. The table has about 640,000 distinct CDR3 sequences, 35% to 45% seen once. The source material was peripheral blood. This TCR derives from an adult man with Graves' ophthalmopathy. The rearrangement links TRBV24-1 to TRBJ2-5; D is perhaps TRBD2 (6 bases). The CDR3 protein is CATSDSSGDRGTQYF. The CDR3 DNA reads TGTGCCACCAGTGATTCCTCGGGGGACCGGGGGACCCAGTACTTC.